The source of this T cell receptor beta chain is a study of T cell responses to AZD1222 COVID-19 vaccine. Broader study findings: Clonal diversity was possibly underestimated; the donors were predominantly white British and more often female. Researchers report vaccine-associated CD4 TCRs spanning spike, with dominance at 160-218 and 743-854. Seropositive status at baseline applied to only five or six AZD1222 recipients.

TCRdb's table, derived via immunoSEQ multiplex PCR, lists solely in-frame clones and lacks some. The data show 130,000 or so clones, around 90% seen once. CDR3 length: 17 residues. Trimming cost V 1 base and J 3 bases, with 18 bases left between them. CDR1 is LGHDT and CDR2 is YNNKEL in the germline V gene (reference sequence). In the case of this clone: The target antigen is unknown.

V and J are TRBV3-1 (or the pseudogene TRBV3-2) and TRBJ1-1; D gene unclear. The starting material was peripheral blood, obtained on day 0 of AZD1222 vaccination. The receptor's source is an adult in good health. CDR3 region: CASSQGGGRSSDTEAFF. The CDR3 DNA reads as TGTGCCAGCAGCCAAGGGGGAGGCAGATCCTCAGACACTGAAGCTTTCTTT.